One and the same sample provided the 5 T cell receptor beta chains below, sequenced in a study of blood T cell repertoires in COVID-19. Repertoires were generated with immunoSEQ multiplex PCR, while TCRdb's copy carries only in-frame clones and drops some. The sample lists over 60,000 clones; roughly 89% were seen once. Sequenced material: peripheral blood. These receptors were taken from a human donor in a cohort sampled during active COVID-19.

V usage is TRBV2 and J usage is TRBJ2-3, with 8 nucleotides matching TRBD2. V lost 4 bases and J lost 4; bases outside the gene matches: 7. The germline V gene encodes CDR1 SNHLY and CDR2 FYNNEI. This CDR3 is built from 15 residues. The CDR3 bases are TGTGCCAGCAGTGTCCGAGGACTAGCCCCAGATACGCAGTATTTT. Its protein product is CASSVRGLAPDTQYF.

The V gene is TRBV18, the J gene TRBJ2-1; tentatively, D is TRBD1 (6 bases). This CDR3 contains 15 residues. The V gene's germline CDR1 is KGHSH and CDR2 LQKENI. V gave up 3 bases and J gave up 0 bases, with 9 bases separating them. As DNA, the CDR3 is TGTGCCAGCTCACCTGGGACATCCTCCTACAATGAGCAGTTCTTC. It encodes CASSPGTSSYNEQFF.

The chain uses TRBV6-5 and TRBJ2-7; possible D gene TRBD1, 8 bases. This CDR3 has 12 residues. The germline V and J ends were trimmed by 9 bases and 7 bases, with 16 bases remaining between them. Germline V gene data show CDR1 as MNHEY and CDR2 as SVGAGI. CDR3 amino acids: CASKQGGREQYF. The CDR3 DNA is TGTGCCAGTAAACAGGGGGGGAGGGAGCAGTACTTC.

The chain is built from TRBV19 and TRBJ2-3, with 8 nucleotides matching TRBD1. V lost 5 bases to trimming and J lost 11 bases; unmatched junction nucleotides: 15. CDR3 size: 15 residues. CDR1 and CDR2 (germline): LNHDA, SQIVND (reference sequence). Here the CDR3 reads CASSPGVTGGSGQYF. In DNA form, the CDR3 reads TGTGCCAGTAGTCCAGGGGTAACAGGGGGATCCGGGCAGTATTTT.

CDR3 in amino acids: CASRSGTSGRKLYEQYF. CDR3 nucleotide sequence: TGTGCAAGTCGCTCCGGGACTAGCGGGAGAAAGCTCTACGAGCAGTACTTC. V usage is TRBV12-2 and J usage is TRBJ2-7; TRBD2 is the table's D call, not checked against the DNA. TRBV12-2 is marked as a pseudogene. This CDR3 is built from 17 residues.